The 28 T cell receptor beta chains given below trace back to one sample, sequenced in a study of shared clonotypes between healthy human individuals. Naive CD8 cells were CD45RO-negative, positively selected for CCR7, excluding terminally differentiated effector memory CD45RA+ cells. Data came from immunoSEQ multiplex PCR; TCRdb stores just in-frame clones and leaves some out. The profile shows some 600,000 clones, around 96% of them singletons. Sequences were obtained from naive CD8+ T cells sorted from blood. Receptors were obtained from a woman aged 25 to 45 in good health.

The chain employs TRBV9 and TRBJ2-5; 11 bases agree with TRBD1. V gave up 3 bases and J gave up 1 base; unmatched junction bases: 8. This CDR3 spans 17 amino acids. The germline V gene encodes CDR1 SGDLS and CDR2 YYNGEE. CDR3 bases: TGTGCCAGCAGCGCGGGACAGGGGGGTTATGTCCAAGAGACCCAGTACTTC. This encodes CASSAGQGGYVQETQYF.

The V gene is TRBV5-1, the J gene TRBJ2-2; D not resolved. CDR1 is SGHRS and CDR2 is YFSETQ in the germline V gene. Deletions cut 1 base from V and 7 bases from J, with 5 bases between. This CDR3 is built from 12 residues. CDR3: CASSLFGGELFF. The CDR3 DNA is TGCGCCAGCAGCTTGTTTGGCGGGGAGCTGTTTTTT.

The rearrangement links TRBV2 to TRBJ2-2, with D perhaps matching TRBD1 (5 bases). The CDR3 spans 13 residues. The V gene's germline CDR1 is SNHLY and CDR2 FYNNEI. Trimming stripped 7 bases from V and 7 bases from J, with 13 bases between. The DNA for the CDR3 is TGTGCCAGCAAGGGGCCTTCGGGCGGGGAGCTGTTTTTT. This translates into CASKGPSGGELFF. The full variable domain, its missing parts supplied by reference TRBV2 and TRBJ2-2, is EPEVTQTPSHQVTQMGQEVILRCVPISNHLYFYWYRQILGQKVEFLVSFYNNEISEKSEIFDDQFSVERPDGSNFTLKIRSTKLEDSAMYFCASKGPSGGELFFGEGSRLTVL.

The chain couples TRBV29-1 to TRBJ2-1; 10 nucleotides align to TRBD2. The CDR3 is made up of 14 amino acids. The germline gives CDR1 SQVTM, CDR2 ANQGSEA. V was clipped by 4 bases and J by 5 bases; unmatched bases: 5. CDR3 bases: TGCAGCGTTGTCTTAGCGGGAGGAAACAATGAGCAGTTCTTC. This translates into CSVVLAGGNNEQFF.

The DNA for the CDR3 is TGTGCCAGTAGAATACGGGACTCGTACAATGAGCAGTTCTTC. This encodes CASRIRDSYNEQFF. The genes are TRBV19 and TRBJ2-1; tentatively, D is TRBD2 (6 bases). The CDR3 totals 14 residues. Germline V lookup: CDR1 LNHDA, CDR2 SQIVND (reference sequence). Trimming cost V 6 bases and J 4 bases, with 13 bases left between them.

The chain has TRBV15 and TRBJ2-7; TRBD1 matches at 7 bases. Germline CDR1 and CDR2: LNHNV and YYDKDF (reference sequence). This CDR3 comprises 15 residues. Trimming at V came to 0 bases and at J to 1 base, leaving 3 bases not matched to a gene. CDR3 DNA sequence: TGTGCCACCAGCAGAGATCCGGGACAGTCCTACGAGCAGTACTTC. Translation gives CATSRDPGQSYEQYF.

This chain connects TRBV9 to TRBJ1-2, with a tentative D call TRBD1 (6 bases). From germline, CDR1 is SGDLS and CDR2 YYNGEE. With 0 bases removed from V and 3 bases from J, the gap between germline ends came to 9 bases. CDR3 length: 14 amino acids. The CDR3 region has the DNA TGTGCCAGCAGCGTAGAACCAGGGGACTATGGCTACACCTTC. It encodes CASSVEPGDYGYTF.

V is TRBV19 and J is TRBJ1-1, with D perhaps TRBD1 (5 bases). Germline V CDR1 and CDR2: LNHDA, SQIVND (reference sequence). Between the trimmed V and J ends, which lost 2 bases and 3 bases, there was a span of 22 bases. This CDR3 has 18 amino acids. The CDR3 spells CASSISQLGTHRYTEAFF. For the CDR3, the DNA is TGTGCCAGTAGTATATCACAACTAGGGACGCACAGGTACACTGAAGCTTTCTTT.

Of note for this clone: The sample has other DNA sequences that encode this CDR3 too. The chain recombines TRBV7-9 with TRBJ2-7; D unresolved. The CDR3 loop spans 12 amino acids. The germline CDR1 and CDR2 sequences are SEHNR and FQNEAQ (reference sequence). The V end lost 1 base, the J end lost 2 bases, and 3 bases lay between the germline ends. For the CDR3, the DNA is TGTGCCAGCAGCTTAGTCGCCTACGAGCAGTACTTC. Translating gives CASSLVAYEQYF.

This chain connects TRBV4-1 to TRBJ1-4; no firm D call. The V end was cut by 7 bases, the J end by 1 base, with 13 bases between. Germline V lookup: CDR1 MGHRA, CDR2 YSYEKL. The CDR3 runs to 15 residues. The CDR3 is CASKQQDRTNEKLFF. The DNA for the CDR3 is TGCGCCAGCAAGCAGCAAGATAGAACTAATGAAAAACTGTTTTTT.

This clone was recorded once. The chain joins TRBV14 to TRBJ2-7, with D maybe TRBD1 (6 bases). The CDR3 has 16 residues. CDR1 is SGHDN and CDR2 is FVKESK in the germline V gene. V shed 5 bases and J shed 3 bases, with 20 bases lying between them. CDR3 in amino acids: CASSKGGRTDYYEQYF. In DNA form, the CDR3 reads TGTGCCAGCAGCAAAGGAGGCCGGACAGATTACTACGAGCAGTACTTC.

The rearrangement links TRBV27 to TRBJ2-3; 12 bases fit TRBD2. Per germline, CDR1 MNHEY and CDR2 SMNVEV (reference sequence). After removal of 5 bases from V and 2 bases from J, the junction contained 5 bases not matched to a gene. The CDR3 has 16 amino acids. CDR3 in DNA: TGTGCCAGCAGTGTCCTAGCGGGAGGGAACACAGATACGCAGTATTTT. Translated: CASSVLAGGNTDTQYF.

This sequence joins TRBV6-6 and TRBJ1-2, with 7 bases aligning to TRBD1. V lost 7 bases, J lost 6 bases, and 14 bases stayed unmatched. This CDR3 is built from 15 residues. Germline loops: CDR1 MNHNY, CDR2 SVGAGI (reference sequence). CDR3 sequence (DNA): TGTGCCAGCACTCCATCGCGTACAGGGGCGGATGGCTACACCTTC. Its translation: CASTPSRTGADGYTF.

About this clone itself: Other DNA sequences from this sample encode an identical CDR3 as well. The chain couples TRBV28 to TRBJ1-1; no clear D. The CDR3 runs to 14 residues. Trimming cost V 1 base and J 1 base, with 7 bases left between them. Per the germline V gene, CDR1 is MDHEN and CDR2 is SYDVKM. The CDR3 spells CASSLLGGNTEAFF. CDR3 coding DNA: TGTGCCAGCAGTTTATTAGGTGGGAACACTGAAGCTTTCTTT.

CDR3 sequence reads: CASRVGTVSTGELFF. The CDR3 bases are TGTGCCAGCAGAGTAGGGACCGTGTCCACCGGGGAGCTGTTTTTT. This sequence joins TRBV7-2 and TRBJ2-2; D possibly uses TRBD1 or TRBD2 (5 bases each). The germline gives CDR1 SGHTA, CDR2 FQGNSA. V dropped 6 bases and J dropped 4 bases, with 15 bases sitting between them. The CDR3 length is 15 residues.

The CDR3 nucleotides are TGCAGCGTTGAACTCCAGGACCGATACAATGAGCAGTTCTTC. It is translated as CSVELQDRYNEQFF. V usage is TRBV29-1 and J usage is TRBJ2-1; D is unresolved. V was trimmed by 2 bases and J by 4 bases, leaving 12 bases between them. The germline CDR1 and CDR2 sequences are SQVTM and ANQGSEA. The CDR3 is 14 amino acids.

The rearrangement uses TRBV5-4 and TRBJ2-7; no clear D. CDR1 and CDR2 from the germline V gene are SGHNT and YYREEE (reference sequence). The length of the CDR3 is 13 residues. V lost 0 bases and J lost 5, with 9 bases in between. The CDR3 bases are TGTGCCAGCAGCTTGGAGACGGTCCACGAGCAGTACTTC. Translating it yields CASSLETVHEQYF.

The chain combines TRBV28 with TRBJ2-3; D is unresolved. The CDR3 consists of 11 residues. CDR1 and CDR2 (germline): MDHEN, SYDVKM. V was pared by 6 bases and J by 7 bases, with 8 bases between. CDR3 protein: CASRTWYTQYF. CDR3 DNA sequence: TGTGCCAGCAGGACTTGGTATACGCAGTATTTT.

The gene calls are TRBV9 and TRBJ2-2; 8 bases are a match to TRBD1. CDR1 is SGDLS, CDR2 YYNGEE, per germline. Trimming at V came to 4 bases and at J to 3 bases, leaving 5 bases not matched to a gene. This CDR3 has 15 residues. CDR3 DNA sequence: TGTGCCAGCAGCCCCACAGGGGGGTACACCGGGGAGCTGTTTTTT. Its protein is CASSPTGGYTGELFF.

V usage is TRBV27 and J usage is TRBJ1-1; TRBD1 might be the D (5 bases). V dropped 6 bases and J dropped 5 bases, with 13 bases sitting between them. Germline V gene lookup returns CDR1 MNHEY and CDR2 SMNVEV (reference sequence). CDR3 size: 13 residues. The DNA of the CDR3 is TGTGCCAGCAGCCTAGATTGGGGGACTGAAGCTTTCTTT. Its protein product is CASSLDWGTEAFF.

The chain combines TRBV2 with TRBJ2-6; 10 bases are shared with TRBD2. V gave up 4 bases and J gave up 1 base; unmatched junction bases: 7. The V gene's germline CDR1 is SNHLY and CDR2 FYNNEI. This CDR3 has 18 amino acids. CDR3 bases: TGTGCCAGCAGTGTCGAGAGTAGCGGGAGGTCTGGGGCCAACGTCCTGACTTTC. Translated: CASSVESSGRSGANVLTF.

This rearrangement joins TRBV15 to TRBJ2-3; TRBD2 agrees at 7 bases. The ends lost 0 bases at V and 2 bases at J; junction bases unmatched: 8. In germline, CDR1 is LNHNV, CDR2 YYDKDF (reference sequence). This CDR3 spans 17 amino acids. As DNA, the CDR3 is TGTGCCACCAGCAGAGATCTGGCTAGCGGAGTCACAGATACGCAGTATTTT. Its protein is CATSRDLASGVTDTQYF. Full variable domain (missing parts from reference TRBV15 and TRBJ2-3): DAMVIQNPRYQVTQFGKPVTLSCSQTLNHNVMYWYQQKSSQAPKLLFHYYDKDFNNEADTPDNFQSRRPNTSFCFLDIRSPGLGDTAMYLCATSRDLASGVTDTQYFGPGTRLTVL.

The genes are TRBV6-5 and TRBJ2-7, with 12 bases that match TRBD2. This CDR3 comprises 15 residues. The germline gives CDR1 MNHEY, CDR2 SVGAGI. Germline trimming cut 4 bases from V and 4 bases from J; bases unmatched to any gene: 5. CDR3 coding DNA: TGTGCCAGCAGTTCGACTAGCGGGAGATGGTACGAGCAGTACTTC. Its protein is CASSSTSGRWYEQYF.

The genes are TRBV7-7 and TRBJ2-2; the D gene is possibly TRBD2 (6 bases). The CDR3 spans 15 residues. V lost 1 base and J 5 bases, leaving 11 bases between the germline ends. Germline lookup yields CDR1 SSHAT and CDR2 FNYEAQ (reference sequence). The CDR3 protein is CASSLVLGRTGELFF. The CDR3 DNA reads as TGTGCCAGCAGCTTAGTACTAGGGAGGACCGGGGAGCTGTTTTTT.

This sequence joins TRBV29-1 and TRBJ2-7; 9 nucleotides agree with TRBD1. V dropped 7 bases and J dropped 0; count of bases not matched to a gene: 13. The CDR3 contains 16 residues. CDR1 and CDR2 (germline): SQVTM, ANQGSEA. Here the CDR3 reads CSARDRDQGTSYEQYF. As DNA, the CDR3 is TGCAGCGCCCGGGACAGGGATCAGGGGACCTCCTACGAGCAGTACTTC.

This chain links TRBV7-2 with TRBJ2-2; D is undetermined. The CDR3 is 11 residues long. Germline V gives CDR1 SGHTA, CDR2 FQGNSA. V was pared by 5 bases and J by 5 bases, with 3 bases between. CDR3 sequence: CASSRTGELFF. DNA for the CDR3: TGTGCCAGCAGCCGGACCGGGGAGCTGTTTTTT.

This clone was detected only once. The chain employs TRBV10-2 and TRBJ2-3; D might be TRBD2 (5 bases). Germline lookup yields CDR1 WSHSY and CDR2 SAAADI. The V and J ends lost 0 bases and 2 bases respectively, with 15 bases between them. There are 17 residues in the CDR3. The CDR3 DNA reads as TGCGCCAGCAGTGAGTCGTTGGGAAGCGGCGACACAGATACGCAGTATTTT. The encoded protein is CASSESLGSGDTDTQYF.

The rearrangement joins TRBV27 to TRBJ2-5; 8 nucleotides match TRBD1. After removal of 5 bases from V and 0 bases from J, the junction contained 5 bases not matched to a gene. The CDR3 is 15 amino acids. Germline CDR1 is MNHEY and CDR2 is SMNVEV (reference sequence). CDR3 nucleotides: TGTGCCAGCAGTCGACAGGGGTGGAACCAAGAGACCCAGTACTTC. It codes for CASSRQGWNQETQYF.